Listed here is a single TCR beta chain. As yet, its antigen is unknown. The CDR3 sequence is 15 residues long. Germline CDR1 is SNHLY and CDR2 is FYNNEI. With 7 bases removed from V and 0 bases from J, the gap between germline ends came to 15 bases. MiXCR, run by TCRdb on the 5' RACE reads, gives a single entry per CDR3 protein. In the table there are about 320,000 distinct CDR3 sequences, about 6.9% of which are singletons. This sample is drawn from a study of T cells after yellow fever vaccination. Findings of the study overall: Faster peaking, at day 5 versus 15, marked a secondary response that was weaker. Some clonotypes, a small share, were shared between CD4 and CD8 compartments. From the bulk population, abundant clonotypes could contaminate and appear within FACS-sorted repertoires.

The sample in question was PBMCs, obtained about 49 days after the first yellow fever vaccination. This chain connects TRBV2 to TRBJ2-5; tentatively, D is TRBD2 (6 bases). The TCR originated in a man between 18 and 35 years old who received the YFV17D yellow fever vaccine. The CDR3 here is CASNQRVADQETQYF. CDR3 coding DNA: TGTGCCAGCAACCAGCGGGTGGCAGACCAAGAGACCCAGTACTTC.